Below, 32 T cell receptor beta chains from the same sample are listed, as sequenced in a study of Graves' ophthalmopathy and Graves' hyperthyroidism. Scientists amplified the TCR beta CDR3 regions from RNA transcripts. Amplification began with first-round RT-PCR using HTBI primers, then second-round multiplex PCR was performed. TCRdb recomputed calls from the multiplex PCR reads with MiXCR, one row per CDR3 protein. Here the sample spans almost 400,000 distinct CDR3 sequences, approximately 20% being singletons. Sequenced: peripheral blood. These receptors originate from a woman in her late teens or twenties with Graves' ophthalmopathy.

This clonotype has more than one count but fewer than ten. The V and J genes are TRBV11-2 and TRBJ2-5; 9 bases map to TRBD1. Germline V gene lookup returns CDR1 SGHAT and CDR2 FQNNGV. The junction had 14 bases not matched to a gene; V was cut back by 5 bases and J by 4 bases. This CDR3 has 17 residues. This CDR3 reads CASSPPGQGVGRETQYF. CDR3 DNA sequence: TGTGCCAGCAGCCCCCCGGGACAGGGAGTGGGTCGAGAGACCCAGTACTTC.

V usage is TRBV28 and J usage is TRBJ2-5; 11 nucleotides line up with TRBD2. Germline V CDR1 and CDR2: MDHEN, SYDVKM. This CDR3 has 19 residues. Unmatched junction bases numbered 17, after V lost 4 bases and J lost 4 bases. For the CDR3, the DNA is TGTGCCAGCAGTTCCTTTATCGCTGGTAGCGGGAGGGCCGTAGAGACCCAGTACTTC. Translating gives CASSSFIAGSGRAVETQYF.

This clonotype was detected many times. The V call is TRBV28, the J call TRBJ1-1; D unclear. Germline V gene sequence: CDR1 MDHEN, CDR2 SYDVKM. V lost 3 bases to trimming and J lost 2 bases, with 10 bases between them. The CDR3 covers 14 residues. The DNA for the CDR3 is TGTGCCAGCAGTTTCCCTGGTTCAAACACTGAAGCTTTCTTT. Translation gives CASSFPGSNTEAFF.

In its sample, this clonotype was seen many times. The J gene is TRBJ2-7, the V gene TRBV6-2 or TRBV6-3, with D possibly being TRBD2 (6 bases). The germline V gene has CDR1 MNHEY and CDR2 SVGEGT. V was pared by 0 bases and J by 4 bases, with 16 bases between. The CDR3 spans 16 residues. The CDR3 here is CASSYSKGTSPYEQYF. CDR3 sequence (DNA): TGTGCCAGCAGTTACTCCAAAGGGACTTCGCCATACGAGCAGTACTTC.

This clonotype was counted only a few times. A much larger clone is a single base away; this may be a read error. The chain has TRBV6-5 and TRBJ2-5, with TRBD1 as a possible D gene (5 bases). CDR1 is MNHEY and CDR2 is SVGAGI in the germline V gene. The CDR3 has 14 residues. The ends were cut back, 2 bases at V and 1 base at J, with 8 bases in the middle. The CDR3: CASSYGAGQETQYF. CDR3 bases: TGTGCCAGCAGTTACGGGGCAGGCCAAGAGACCCAGTACTTC.

This clonotype was seen ten or more times. V and J are TRBV5-1 and TRBJ1-5, with D tentatively TRBD1 (6 bases). CDR1 is SGHRS and CDR2 is YFSETQ in the germline V gene. The CDR3 covers 15 residues. V lost 0 bases to trimming and J lost 7 bases, with 14 bases between them. CDR3 bases: TGCGCCAGCAGCTTGGGTTGGGGGGGCGGCCAGCCCCAGCATTTT. Its protein product is CASSLGWGGGQPQHF. Variable domain in full (rest from reference TRBV5-1 and TRBJ1-5): KAGVTQTPRYLIKTRGQQVTLSCSPISGHRSVSWYQQTPGQGLQFLFEYFSETQRNKGNFPGRFSGRQFSNSRSEMNVSTLELGDSALYLCASSLGWGGGQPQHFGDGTRLSIL.

Ten or more counts support this clonotype. The V and J genes are TRBV12-3 or TRBV12-4 and TRBJ2-7; 8 nucleotides align to TRBD2. The CDR3 consists of 15 residues. Trimming removed 4 bases from V and 0 bases from J; junction bases left unmatched: 5. Written as DNA, the CDR3 is TGTGCCAGCAGTTCGGCGGGAGGCAGCTCCTACGAGCAGTACTTC. Encoded protein: CASSSAGGSSYEQYF.

This clonotype showed up many times. V gene TRBV28 combines with J gene TRBJ1-1, with a weak D call TRBD1 (6 bases). CDR1 is MDHEN and CDR2 is SYDVKM in the germline V gene. Deletions cut 3 bases from V and 5 bases from J, with 10 bases between. The CDR3 spans 13 residues. CDR3 loop: CASSFAGDTEAFF. The CDR3 DNA reads as TGTGCCAGCAGTTTCGCAGGGGATACTGAAGCTTTCTTT.

This clonotype was counted at least ten times. The chain carries TRBV6-2 or TRBV6-3 and TRBJ2-7; D possibly corresponds to TRBD2 (7 bases). V was trimmed by 8 bases and J by 1 base, leaving 15 bases between them. CDR3 length equals 14 residues. The V gene's germline CDR1 is MNHEY and CDR2 SVGEGT. The CDR3 coding sequence is TGTGCCAGCCTAGGACGGGGGGCATCCTACGAGCAGTACTTC. The encoded protein is CASLGRGASYEQYF.

This clonotype came up a few times. V is TRBV20-1 and J is TRBJ1-2; 7 nucleotides agree with TRBD1. Germline assignment: CDR1 DFQATT and CDR2 SNEGSKA (reference sequence). V lost 6 bases, J lost 8 bases, and 9 bases stayed unmatched. This CDR3 region has 12 residues. The CDR3 DNA is TGCAGTGCCGCGACAGGGACTCGAGGCTACACCTTC. Translated, it gives CSAATGTRGYTF.

In this sample, this clonotype turned up many times. The chain joins TRBV27 to TRBJ1-6; no definite D call. CDR1 MNHEY and CDR2 SMNVEV come from the germline V gene (reference sequence). V gave up 5 bases and J gave up 9 bases, with 8 bases separating them. The CDR3 contains 12 residues. CDR3 nucleotide sequence: TGTGCCAGCAGTCCCGTAGGTTCACCCCTCCACTTT. This sequence encodes CASSPVGSPLHF.

This clonotype was seen repeatedly, ten times or more. The V and J genes are TRBV4-1 and TRBJ2-5; D unclear. The V gene's germline CDR1 is MGHRA and CDR2 YSYEKL. Deletions cut 0 bases from V and 2 bases from J, with 10 bases between. The CDR3 extends over 15 amino acids. DNA for the CDR3: TGCGCCAGCAGCCAAGAGAGTCTTTCTCAAGAGACCCAGTACTTC. As protein: CASSQESLSQETQYF.

This clonotype was picked up many times. Germline is not matched at one junction end, which may reflect a read error. The V and J genes are TRBV20-1 and TRBJ2-7, with D possibly TRBD2 on 6 matching bases. CDR1 and CDR2 from the germline V gene are DFQATT and SNEGSKA (reference sequence). The CDR3 spans 15 residues. The CDR3 reads CSTRDRGGSSYEQYF. CDR3 in DNA: TGCAGTACTAGAGATCGTGGAGGGAGCTCCTACGAGCAGTACTTC.

The table lists this clonotype with many counts. The rearrangement uses TRBV12-3 or TRBV12-4 and TRBJ1-1; no clear D. Between the trimmed V and J ends, which lost 4 bases and 1 base, there was a span of 7 bases. There are 13 residues in the CDR3. The CDR3 DNA follows: TGTGCCAGCAGTTGGCAGCCGAACACTGAAGCTTTCTTT. Encoded protein: CASSWQPNTEAFF.

This clonotype came up many times. This chain links TRBV2 with TRBJ2-5, with TRBD2 identical over 12 bases. The CDR3 has 15 residues. V trimming: 6 bases; J trimming: 1 base; junction bases outside the gene matches: 3. From germline, CDR1 is SNHLY and CDR2 FYNNEI. The CDR3 loop is CASSPLAGGQETQYF. The CDR3 nucleotides are TGTGCCAGCAGCCCACTAGCGGGGGGCCAAGAGACCCAGTACTTC.

Ten or more counts support this clonotype. The rearrangement links TRBV5-1 to TRBJ2-7; 9 nucleotides agree with TRBD2. The CDR3 sequence is 16 residues long. The ends lost 2 bases at V and 0 bases at J; junction bases unmatched: 6. CDR1 is SGHRS and CDR2 is YFSETQ in the germline V gene. The CDR3 coding sequence is TGCGCCAGCAGCTTCAGTAGCGGGGGTTTCTCCTACGAGCAGTACTTC. Residues: CASSFSSGGFSYEQYF.

This clonotype was recorded at least ten times. The V and J genes are TRBV27 and TRBJ1-1; possible D gene TRBD1, 6 bases. The V and J ends lost 3 bases and 0 bases respectively, with 11 bases between them. CDR1 and CDR2 from the germline V gene are MNHEY and SMNVEV (reference sequence). This CDR3 has 15 amino acids. The CDR3 bases are TGTGCCAGCAGTTTTACGGACAGAATGAACACTGAAGCTTTCTTT. Amino acid sequence: CASSFTDRMNTEAFF.

The V and J genes are TRBV24-1 and TRBJ2-2; 7 bases map to TRBD2. V lost 3 bases to trimming and J lost 5 bases; unmatched junction nucleotides: 11. The length of the CDR3 is 17 residues. Germline CDR1 is KGHDR and CDR2 is SFDVKD. Here the CDR3 reads CATSDPPGGSFTGELFF. In nucleotides, the CDR3 is TGTGCCACCAGTGATCCCCCAGGCGGGAGTTTTACCGGGGAGCTGTTTTTT.

This clonotype was counted at least ten times. V is TRBV6-2 or TRBV6-3 and J is TRBJ2-2; the match to TRBD2 covers 11 bases. The CDR3 contains 18 residues. V shed 2 bases and J 1 base; nucleotides not matched to a gene: 6. Germline CDR1 reads MNHEY; CDR2 reads SVGEGT. CDR3 sequence (DNA): TGTGCCAGCAGTTACCCGACTAGCGGGGAGGTGAACACCGGGGAGCTGTTTTTT. It encodes CASSYPTSGEVNTGELFF.

J is TRBJ2-5 and V is TRBV11-2; TRBD1 agrees at 8 bases. This CDR3 comprises 15 residues. The trim removed 1 base at V and 5 bases at J, leaving 6 bases unmatched. The germline CDR1 and CDR2 sequences are SGHAT and FQNNGV. CDR3 sequence reads: CASSLGAGGVETQYF. CDR3 bases: TGTGCCAGCAGCTTAGGGGCAGGGGGCGTTGAGACCCAGTACTTC. Full variable domain (outside the CDR3, taken from reference TRBV11-2 and TRBJ2-5): EAGVAQSPRYKIIEKRQSVAFWCNPISGHATLYWYQQILGQGPKLLIQFQNNGVVDDSQLPKDRFSAERLKGVDSTLKIQPAKLEDSAVYLCASSLGAGGVETQYFGPGTRLLVL.

With regard to this clonotype: A much bigger clone sits one base away, suggesting this may be a read error. The chain is built from TRBV7-2 and TRBJ2-7; no reliable D call. The CDR3 is made up of 12 amino acids. Germline-derived CDR1 and CDR2 are SGHTA and FQGNSA. The CDR3 sequence: CANSLAHGEQYF. The CDR3 DNA reads as TGTGCCAACAGCTTAGCACACGGAGAGCAGTACTTC.

This clonotype has ten or more counts. The rearrangement uses TRBV2 and TRBJ1-5, with a tentative D call TRBD1 (6 bases). The CDR3 loop spans 16 amino acids. The germline V gene has CDR1 SNHLY and CDR2 FYNNEI. The V and J ends lost 4 bases and 4 bases respectively, with 17 bases between them. CDR3 DNA: TGTGCCAGCAGTGCCCAGGGGTCTAAACCAAATCAGCCCCAGCATTTT. This sequence encodes CASSAQGSKPNQPQHF.

This clonotype was observed many times. The chain uses TRBV2 and TRBJ2-7; D may be TRBD1 (5 bases). V lost 6 bases, J lost 7 bases, and 16 bases lay in between. CDR1 SNHLY and CDR2 FYNNEI come from the germline V gene. This CDR3 is 13 amino acids long. The CDR3 DNA reads TGTGCCAGCAGCGTAGGGTTAGCAGGGGAGCAGTACTTC. Amino acids: CASSVGLAGEQYF.

This clonotype came up many times. The chain recombines TRBV4-3 with TRBJ2-7, with D possibly matching TRBD1 (5 bases). The CDR3 extends over 14 amino acids. V was pared by 4 bases and J by 5 bases, with 15 bases between. Germline loops: CDR1 LGHNA, CDR2 YSLEER. CDR3 sequence reads: CASSPFREFDEQYF. As DNA, the CDR3 is TGCGCCAGCAGCCCATTCAGGGAATTCGACGAGCAGTACTTC.

There are many counts of this clonotype. CDR3 region: CASIQAGNQPQHF. CDR3 bases: TGTGCCAGCATCCAAGCGGGTAATCAGCCCCAGCATTTT. The chain uses TRBV6-5 and TRBJ1-5, with D unclear. Germline lookup yields CDR1 MNHEY and CDR2 SVGAGI. V was shortened by 7 bases and J by 4 bases, with 11 bases between the two germline ends. This CDR3 is built from 13 residues.

This sequence joins TRBV20-1 and TRBJ1-6; D is undetermined. The V and J ends lost 6 bases and 7 bases respectively, with 13 bases between them. This CDR3 has 13 residues. Germline lookup yields CDR1 DFQATT and CDR2 SNEGSKA (reference sequence). The CDR3 loop reads CSALNTANSPLHF. The CDR3 DNA reads TGCAGTGCCCTGAACACGGCAAATTCACCCCTCCACTTT.

J is TRBJ1-6 and V is TRBV12-3 or TRBV12-4; D perhaps matches TRBD1 (6 bases). The V and J ends lost 4 bases and 7 bases respectively, with 11 bases between them. CDR3 size: 14 residues. CDR3 region: CASSSGTKNSPLHF. In DNA form, the CDR3 reads TGTGCCAGCAGTTCTGGGACAAAAAATTCACCCCTCCACTTT.

In its sample, this clonotype was seen many times. The J gene is TRBJ2-7, the V gene TRBV13; 9 positions agree with TRBD2. Trimming removed 4 bases from V and 7 bases from J; junction bases left unmatched: 11. Per germline, CDR1 PRHDT and CDR2 FYEKMQ (reference sequence). The length of the CDR3 is 15 residues. The CDR3 nucleotides are TGTGCCAGCAGCTCGCAACTAGCGGGCCTTTGGGAGCAGTACTTC. This translates into CASSSQLAGLWEQYF.

This clonotype has a count of ten or more. The V and J genes are TRBV29-1 and TRBJ1-1; D is possibly TRBD1 (5 bases). Trimming cost V 6 bases and J 6 bases, with 14 bases left between them. Germline CDR1 and CDR2: SQVTM and ANQGSEA. CDR3 length: 12 residues. CDR3 sequence: CSVVTGGAEAFF. The DNA for the CDR3 is TGCAGCGTAGTCACCGGGGGGGCTGAAGCTTTCTTT.

This clonotype was found many times. This rearrangement joins TRBV9 to TRBJ1-3, with TRBD1 as a possible D gene (5 bases). Trimming removed 4 bases at V and 7 bases at J, with 18 bases between. Germline V gene lookup returns CDR1 SGDLS and CDR2 YYNGEE. CDR3 size: 15 residues. The DNA for the CDR3 is TGTGCCAGCAGCACCGGGACCCGAGAAGTGAACACCATATATTTT. As protein: CASSTGTREVNTIYF.

The chain employs TRBV27 and TRBJ2-7; 8 nucleotides agree with TRBD1. The CDR3 runs to 14 residues. From germline, CDR1 is MNHEY and CDR2 SMNVEV (reference sequence). The junction had 11 bases not matched to a gene; V was cut back by 6 bases and J by 7 bases. The CDR3 here is CASRSGTGVREQYF. The CDR3 nucleotides are TGTGCCAGCAGATCCGGGACAGGTGTGAGGGAGCAGTACTTC.

The chain joins TRBV12-3 or TRBV12-4 to TRBJ1-1, with unresolved D. The CDR3 has 15 amino acids. Trimming pared 1 base from V and 1 base from J, leaving 10 bases between. CDR3: CASSLGQVPNTEAFF. In nucleotides, the CDR3 is TGTGCCAGCAGTTTAGGGCAGGTCCCGAACACTGAAGCTTTCTTT.